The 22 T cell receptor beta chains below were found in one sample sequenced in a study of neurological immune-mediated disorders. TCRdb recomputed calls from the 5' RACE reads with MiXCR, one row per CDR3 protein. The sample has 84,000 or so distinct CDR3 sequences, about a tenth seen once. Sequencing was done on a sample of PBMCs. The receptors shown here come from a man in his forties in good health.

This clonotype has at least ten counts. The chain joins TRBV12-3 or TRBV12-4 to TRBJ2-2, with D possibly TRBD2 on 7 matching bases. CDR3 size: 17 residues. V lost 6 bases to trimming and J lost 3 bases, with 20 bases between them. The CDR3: CASSPRWGGQYTGELFF. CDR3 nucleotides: TGTGCCAGCAGCCCCAGGTGGGGGGGGCAATACACCGGGGAGCTGTTTTTT.

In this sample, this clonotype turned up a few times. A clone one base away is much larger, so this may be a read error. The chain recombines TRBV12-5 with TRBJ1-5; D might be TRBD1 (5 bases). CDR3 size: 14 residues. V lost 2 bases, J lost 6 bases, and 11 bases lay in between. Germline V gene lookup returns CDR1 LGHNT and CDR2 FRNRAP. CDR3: CASGLRGPCQPQHF. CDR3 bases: TGTGCTAGTGGTTTGAGGGGCCCATGTCAGCCCCAGCATTTT.

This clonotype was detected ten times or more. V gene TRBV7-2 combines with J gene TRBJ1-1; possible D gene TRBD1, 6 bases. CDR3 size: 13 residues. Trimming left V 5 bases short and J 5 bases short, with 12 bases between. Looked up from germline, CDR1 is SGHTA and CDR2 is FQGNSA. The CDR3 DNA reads TGTGCCAGCAGCCTAAGCAGGGGTACTGAAGCTTTCTTT. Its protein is CASSLSRGTEAFF. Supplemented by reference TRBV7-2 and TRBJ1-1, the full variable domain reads GAGVSQSPSNKVTEKGKDVELRCDPISGHTALYWYRQSLGQGLEFLIYFQGNSAPDKSGLPSDRFSAERTGGSVSTLTIQRTQQEDSAVYLCASSLSRGTEAFFGQGTRLTVV.

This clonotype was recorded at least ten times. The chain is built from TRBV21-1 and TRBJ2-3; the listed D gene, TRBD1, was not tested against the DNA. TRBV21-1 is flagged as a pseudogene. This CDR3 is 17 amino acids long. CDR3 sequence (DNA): TGTGCCAGCACCCCCAATAGAGACAGGGCCGAGACAGATACGCAGTATTTT. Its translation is CASTPNRDRAETDTQYF.

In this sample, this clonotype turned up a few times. The chain's CDR3 is CASSPGQGKFNEQFF. For the CDR3, the DNA is TGCGCCAGCAGCCCAGGACAGGGGAAATTCAATGAGCAGTTCTTC. J is TRBJ2-1 and V is TRBV5-1, with 9 bases matching TRBD1. J gave up 6 bases and V 4 bases, and 8 bases lay outside the gene matches. Germline V gene data show CDR1 as SGHRS and CDR2 as YFSETQ. The CDR3 sequence is 15 residues long. Using reference TRBV5-1 and TRBJ2-1 for the parts outside the CDR3, the full variable domain is KAGVTQTPRYLIKTRGQQVTLSCSPISGHRSVSWYQQTPGQGLQFLFEYFSETQRNKGNFPGRFSGRQFSNSRSEMNVSTLELGDSALYLCASSPGQGKFNEQFFGPGTRLTVL.

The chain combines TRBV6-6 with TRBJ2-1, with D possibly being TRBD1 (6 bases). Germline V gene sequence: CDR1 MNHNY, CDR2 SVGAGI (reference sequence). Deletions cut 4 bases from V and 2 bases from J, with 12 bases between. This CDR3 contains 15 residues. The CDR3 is CASSSAGAAYNEQFF. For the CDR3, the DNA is TGTGCCAGCAGTTCTGCAGGGGCAGCCTACAATGAGCAGTTCTTC.

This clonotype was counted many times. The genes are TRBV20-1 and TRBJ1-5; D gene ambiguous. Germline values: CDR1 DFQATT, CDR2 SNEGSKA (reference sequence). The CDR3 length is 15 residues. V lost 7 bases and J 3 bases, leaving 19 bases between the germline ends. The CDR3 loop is CSGQVSGLPNQPQHF. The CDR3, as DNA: TGCAGTGGTCAGGTTTCTGGGCTTCCCAATCAGCCCCAGCATTTT.

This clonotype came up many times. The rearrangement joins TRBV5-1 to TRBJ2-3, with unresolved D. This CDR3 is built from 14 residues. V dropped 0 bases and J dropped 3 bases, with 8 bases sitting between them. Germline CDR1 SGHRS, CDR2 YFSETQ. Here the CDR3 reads CASSLAQETDTQYF. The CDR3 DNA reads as TGCGCCAGCAGCTTGGCCCAAGAAACAGATACGCAGTATTTT.

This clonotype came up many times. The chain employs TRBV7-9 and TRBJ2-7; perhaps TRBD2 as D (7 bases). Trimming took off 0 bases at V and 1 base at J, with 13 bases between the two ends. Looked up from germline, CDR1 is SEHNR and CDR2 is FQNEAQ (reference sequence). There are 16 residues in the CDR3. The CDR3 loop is CASSLAGAGASYEQYF. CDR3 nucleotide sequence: TGTGCCAGCAGCTTAGCGGGGGCGGGAGCGTCCTACGAGCAGTACTTC.

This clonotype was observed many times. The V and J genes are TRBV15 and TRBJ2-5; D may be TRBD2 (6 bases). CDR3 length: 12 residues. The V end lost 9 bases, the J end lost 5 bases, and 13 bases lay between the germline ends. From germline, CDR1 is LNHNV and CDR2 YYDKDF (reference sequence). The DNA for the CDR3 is TGTGCCACTTGGGCGGCGGGGGAGACCCAGTACTTC. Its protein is CATWAAGETQYF.

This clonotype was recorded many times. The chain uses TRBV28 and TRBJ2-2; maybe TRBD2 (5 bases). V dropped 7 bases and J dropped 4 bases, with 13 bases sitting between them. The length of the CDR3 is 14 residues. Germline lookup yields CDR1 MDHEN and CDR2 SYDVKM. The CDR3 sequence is CASMGEWVTGELFF. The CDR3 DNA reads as TGTGCCAGCATGGGAGAATGGGTCACCGGGGAGCTGTTTTTT.

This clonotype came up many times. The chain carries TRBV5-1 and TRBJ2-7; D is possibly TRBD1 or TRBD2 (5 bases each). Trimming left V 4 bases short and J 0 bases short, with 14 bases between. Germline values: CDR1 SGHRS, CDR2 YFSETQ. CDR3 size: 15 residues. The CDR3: CASSKDTTSSYEQYF. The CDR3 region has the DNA TGCGCCAGCAGCAAGGACACTACTAGCTCCTACGAGCAGTACTTC.

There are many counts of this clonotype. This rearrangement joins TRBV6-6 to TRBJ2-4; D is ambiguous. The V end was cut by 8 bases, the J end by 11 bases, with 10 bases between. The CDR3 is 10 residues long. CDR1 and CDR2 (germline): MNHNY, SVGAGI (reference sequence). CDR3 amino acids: CASGPSFQYF. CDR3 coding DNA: TGTGCCAGCGGGCCTTCCTTTCAGTACTTC.

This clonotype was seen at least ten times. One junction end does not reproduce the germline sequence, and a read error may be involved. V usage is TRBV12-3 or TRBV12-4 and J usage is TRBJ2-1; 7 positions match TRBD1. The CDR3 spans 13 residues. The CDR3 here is CASSRDRQNEQFF. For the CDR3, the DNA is TGTGCCAGCAGCCGGGACAGACAAAATGAGCAGTTCTTT.

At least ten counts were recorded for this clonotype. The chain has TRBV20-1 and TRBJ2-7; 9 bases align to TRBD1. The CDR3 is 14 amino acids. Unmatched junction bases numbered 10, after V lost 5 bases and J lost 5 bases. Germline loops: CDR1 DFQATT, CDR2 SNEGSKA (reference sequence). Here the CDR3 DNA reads TGCAGTGCTTTACCCGGGACAGGGACCCACGAGCAGTACTTC. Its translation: CSALPGTGTHEQYF.

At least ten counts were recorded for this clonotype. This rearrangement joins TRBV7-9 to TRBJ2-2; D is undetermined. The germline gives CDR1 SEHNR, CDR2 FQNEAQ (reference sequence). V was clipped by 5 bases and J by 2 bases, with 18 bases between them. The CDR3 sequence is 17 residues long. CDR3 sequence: CASSPEWLGPNTGELFF. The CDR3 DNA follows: TGTGCCAGCAGCCCTGAATGGTTAGGACCTAACACCGGGGAGCTGTTTTTT.

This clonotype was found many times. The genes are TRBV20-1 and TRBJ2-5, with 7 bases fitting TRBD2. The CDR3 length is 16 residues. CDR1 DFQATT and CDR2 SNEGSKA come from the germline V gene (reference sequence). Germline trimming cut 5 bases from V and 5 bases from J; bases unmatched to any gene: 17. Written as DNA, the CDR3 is TGCAGTGCTGAGCGGCTAGCGGACGGGTTATTCGAGACCCAGTACTTC. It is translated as CSAERLADGLFETQYF.

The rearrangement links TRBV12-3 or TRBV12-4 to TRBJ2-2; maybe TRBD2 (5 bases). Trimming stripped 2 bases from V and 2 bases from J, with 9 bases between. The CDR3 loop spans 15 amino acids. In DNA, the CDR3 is TGTGCCAGCAGTTTACGCGGACTTAACACCGGGGAGCTGTTTTTT. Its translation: CASSLRGLNTGELFF.

The CDR3 DNA reads as TGTGCCAGCAGCCGGTCGGTAGAGGATTACAATGAGCAGTTCTTC. It codes for CASSRSVEDYNEQFF. The chain employs TRBV5-4 and TRBJ2-1; unclear D gene. Per the germline V gene, CDR1 is SGHNT and CDR2 is YYREEE (reference sequence). Deletions cut 4 bases from V and 4 bases from J, with 15 bases between. CDR3 length: 15 amino acids.

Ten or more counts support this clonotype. Here the CDR3 DNA reads TGCAGTGCTAGAGGAGGGATCACTAATGAAAAACTGTTTTTT. Amino acids: CSARGGITNEKLFF. The V and J genes are TRBV20-1 and TRBJ1-4; D unresolved. The ends were cut back, 1 base at V and 2 bases at J, with 8 bases in the middle. Germline V gene lookup returns CDR1 DFQATT and CDR2 SNEGSKA (reference sequence). The CDR3 consists of 14 residues.

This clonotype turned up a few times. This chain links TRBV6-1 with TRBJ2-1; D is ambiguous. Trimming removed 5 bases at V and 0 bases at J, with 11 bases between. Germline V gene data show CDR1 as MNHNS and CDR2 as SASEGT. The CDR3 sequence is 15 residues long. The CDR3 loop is CASSTLTLSYNEQFF. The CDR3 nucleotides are TGTGCCAGCAGTACCCTAACGCTCTCCTACAATGAGCAGTTCTTC.

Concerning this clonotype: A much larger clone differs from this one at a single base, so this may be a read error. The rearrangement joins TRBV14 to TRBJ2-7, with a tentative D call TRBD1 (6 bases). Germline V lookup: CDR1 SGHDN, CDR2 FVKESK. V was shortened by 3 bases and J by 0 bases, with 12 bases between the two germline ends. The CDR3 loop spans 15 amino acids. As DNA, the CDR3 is TGTGCCAGCAGCCACAGGGGCCCCCCCTCCTACGAGCAGTACTTC. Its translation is CASSHRGPPSYEQYF.